This TCR beta chain appears in the sequencing data of a study of early T cells in non-severe SARS-CoV-2 infection. Across the study: Whole-blood bulk RNA, unsorted, was sequenced, and chains were unpaired. Regarding the study as a whole: Matches to VDJdb favored anti-spike CD8 responses and missed private and CD4 specificities.

Germline lookup yields CDR1 ENHRY and CDR2 SYGVKD. This CDR3 is built from 15 residues. With 4 bases clipped from V and 8 bases from J, the junction kept 9 bases outside the gene matches. TCRdb reanalysed the 5' RACE reads using MiXCR and keeps one entry per CDR3 protein. Of under 60,000 distinct CDR3 sequences in the sample, 8% to 13% were seen once. This clonotype was recorded at least ten times. Its specificity is not known. J is TRBJ2-1 and V is TRBV10-3, with 9 bases aligning to TRBD2. Material: whole blood. The receptor's source is an adult who was a healthcare worker with PCR-confirmed SARS-CoV-2 infection or an uninfected control (not recorded which). The CDR3 bases are TGTGCCATCAGTGCCCATAGCGGGGGCCCGGATGAGCAGTTCTTC. It specifies CAISAHSGGPDEQFF.